These 30 T cell receptor beta chains were all obtained from the same sample, sequenced in a study of beta chain features in type 1 diabetes. Expressed TCRB transcripts were sequenced because the isolated RNA had all been reverse transcribed beforehand. This table comes from immunoSEQ multiplex PCR, and its TCRdb copy is limited to in-frame clones, with some not included. The repertoire holds under 450,000 clones, with roughly 16% as singletons. Specimen: naive CD4+ T cells from blood. These receptors all come from a young woman in good health.

The genes are TRBV28 and TRBJ2-1; 11 bases fit TRBD2. There are 17 residues in the CDR3. Germline V gene lookup returns CDR1 MDHEN and CDR2 SYDVKM. J lost 0 bases, V lost 2 bases, and 3 bases had no gene match. CDR3 protein: CASSLGGLADSYNEQFF. CDR3 coding DNA: TGTGCCAGCAGTTTAGGGGGACTAGCGGACTCCTACAATGAGCAGTTCTTC. The full variable domain, rest sourced from reference TRBV28 and TRBJ2-1, is DVKVTQSSRYLVKRTGEKVFLECVQDMDHENMFWYRQDPGLGLRLIYFSYDVKMKEKGDIPEGYSVSREKKERFSLILESASTNQTSMYLCASSLGGLADSYNEQFFGPGTRLTVL.

J is TRBJ2-7 and V is TRBV27; D perhaps matches TRBD2 (6 bases). CDR3 length: 14 residues. Germline CDR1 reads MNHEY; CDR2 reads SMNVEV (reference sequence). With 3 bases removed from V and 3 bases from J, the gap between germline ends came to 12 bases. CDR3: CASSLERGGYEQYF. In nucleotides, the CDR3 is TGTGCCAGCAGTTTGGAGAGGGGAGGCTACGAGCAGTACTTC.

This clone showed up just a few times. The chain has TRBV30 and TRBJ1-1; D is uncertain. The length of the CDR3 is 14 residues. Trimming cost V 2 bases and J 5 bases, with 15 bases left between them. CDR1 and CDR2 from the germline V gene are GTSNPN and SVGIG (reference sequence). The CDR3 spells CAWSLRTSGTEAFF. Written as DNA, the CDR3 is TGTGCCTGGAGTCTACGGACCTCGGGGACTGAAGCTTTCTTT.

There are a few counts of this clone. V and J are TRBV5-1 and TRBJ2-1; perhaps TRBD2 as D (6 bases). CDR3 length equals 14 residues. Trimming cost V 0 bases and J 9 bases, with 13 bases left between them. The germline CDR1 and CDR2 sequences are SGHRS and YFSETQ. The CDR3 DNA is TGCGCCAGCAGCTTGGCGGGAGCCAGCCGTGAGCAGTTCTTC. Translating gives CASSLAGASREQFF.

This chain joins TRBV15 and TRBJ2-3, with TRBD1 identical over 11 bases. Germline V gene data show CDR1 as LNHNV and CDR2 as YYDKDF (reference sequence). The V gene end was trimmed by 1 base and the J gene end by 5 bases; junction bases not matched to a gene: 2. This CDR3 comprises 15 residues. The CDR3 coding sequence is TGTGCCACCAGCAGAGCCGGGACAGGGGGAGATACGCAGTATTTT. It is translated as CATSRAGTGGDTQYF.

This clone was counted between two and nine times. The chain uses TRBV5-6 and TRBJ2-1, with a weak D call TRBD1 (6 bases). The germline gives CDR1 SGHDT, CDR2 YYEEEE. The V and J ends lost 0 bases and 5 bases respectively, with 12 bases between them. The CDR3 consists of 15 residues. The CDR3 region is CASSLGQVGDNEQFF. The CDR3 nucleotides read TGTGCCAGCAGCTTGGGACAGGTCGGCGACAATGAGCAGTTCTTC.

This clone was detected only a few times. The rearrangement uses TRBV27 and TRBJ1-5, with 8 nucleotides matching TRBD1. Germline values: CDR1 MNHEY, CDR2 SMNVEV (reference sequence). The CDR3 totals 17 residues. V shed 3 bases and J 3 bases; nucleotides not matched to a gene: 10. CDR3 sequence (DNA): TGTGCCAGCAGTTTCAGACAGGGGCCGGCTAACAATCAGCCCCAGCATTTT. Amino acid sequence: CASSFRQGPANNQPQHF.

This clone was seen a handful of times. The chain joins TRBV7-2 to TRBJ2-3; D remains ambiguous. Germline CDR1 is SGHTA and CDR2 is FQGNSA. This CDR3 region has 12 residues. The V end lost 5 bases, the J end lost 2 bases, and 5 bases lay between the germline ends. The CDR3 region has the DNA TGTGCCAGCAGCCAGTACACAGATACGCAGTATTTT. It encodes CASSQYTDTQYF.

This clone was counted only a few times. This chain joins TRBV7-3 and TRBJ2-7; TRBD2 agrees at 9 bases. V was pared by 1 base and J by 2 bases, with 6 bases of the junction left unmatched. The CDR3 length is 16 residues. From germline, CDR1 is SGHTA and CDR2 FQGTGA. The CDR3 spells CASSLSAAGGPYEQYF. The CDR3 nucleotides are TGTGCCAGCAGCTTAAGCGCAGCGGGAGGTCCCTACGAGCAGTACTTC.

The chain recombines TRBV30 with TRBJ2-2, with 8 nucleotides matching TRBD2. CDR1 GTSNPN and CDR2 SVGIG come from the germline V gene (reference sequence). The ends lost 4 bases at V and 4 bases at J; junction bases unmatched: 11. The CDR3 consists of 16 residues. In DNA, the CDR3 is TGTGCCTGGATCGGTAGCGGGAAACCTGGCACCGGGGAGCTGTTTTTT. Protein: CAWIGSGKPGTGELFF.

The chain links TRBV6-5 to TRBJ2-5; TRBD1 agrees at 8 bases. The junction had 6 bases not matched to a gene; V was cut back by 6 bases and J by 3 bases. Germline assignment: CDR1 MNHEY and CDR2 SVGAGI. This CDR3 is built from 14 residues. DNA for the CDR3: TGTGCCAGCAGAAGGGACAGGACTGAAGAGACCCAGTACTTC. It codes for CASRRDRTEETQYF.

V and J are TRBV4-1 and TRBJ2-2; possibly TRBD1 for D (5 bases). The germline V gene encodes CDR1 MGHRA and CDR2 YSYEKL. V lost 3 bases, J lost 7 bases, and 18 bases lay in between. The CDR3 has 16 amino acids. Here the CDR3 DNA reads TGCGCCAGCAGCCATCCACCAGCAGGGATGGTCGGGGAGCTGTTTTTT. This translates into CASSHPPAGMVGELFF.

The chain has TRBV30 and TRBJ2-3; D gene uncertain. CDR3 length equals 11 residues. The V gene's germline CDR1 is GTSNPN and CDR2 SVGIG (reference sequence). V lost 3 bases and J 3 bases, leaving 4 bases between the germline ends. CDR3 protein: CAWSKTDTQYF. CDR3 nucleotides: TGTGCCTGGAGCAAAACAGATACGCAGTATTTT.

The chain's CDR3 is CASSQDSYGYTF. As DNA, the CDR3 is TGTGCCAGCAGTCAGGACAGCTATGGCTACACCTTC. This rearrangement joins TRBV28 to TRBJ1-2, with a tentative D call TRBD1 (6 bases). Trimming took off 5 bases at V and 4 bases at J, with 8 bases between the two ends. The CDR3 sequence is 12 residues long. CDR1 and CDR2 from the germline V gene are MDHEN and SYDVKM.

The V call is TRBV7-2, the J call TRBJ1-2, with 9 bases fitting TRBD1. CDR3 length: 14 amino acids. Germline V CDR1 and CDR2: SGHTA, FQGNSA. V was clipped by 3 bases and J by 4 bases; unmatched bases: 3. DNA for the CDR3: TGTGCCAGCAGCTTCCCGACAGGGGGCTATGGCTACACCTTC. Translation: CASSFPTGGYGYTF.

The chain couples TRBV28 to TRBJ2-1; 9 bases map to TRBD1. With V trimmed by 4 bases and J by 8 bases, 6 bases remained unmatched. The CDR3 loop spans 14 amino acids. Germline CDR1 and CDR2: MDHEN and SYDVKM. The CDR3 is CASSSGDRGDEQFF. The CDR3 DNA reads TGTGCCAGCAGTTCGGGCGACAGGGGGGATGAGCAGTTCTTC.

This clone was detected only a few times. CDR3 coding DNA: TGTGCCAGCAGTGGGACAGGACTCTACGAGCAGTACTTC. It encodes CASSGTGLYEQYF. The chain joins TRBV6-5 to TRBJ2-7, with TRBD1 matching over 8 bases. Germline V CDR1 and CDR2: MNHEY, SVGAGI. There are 13 residues in the CDR3. V shed 5 bases, J shed 3 bases, and the junction held 3 bases outside the gene matches.

This CDR3 is CASRRRTSGNGGQYNEQFF. In DNA form, the CDR3 reads TGCGCCAGCAGGAGACGGACTAGCGGGAACGGGGGCCAGTACAATGAGCAGTTCTTC. J is TRBJ2-1 and V is TRBV5-1; 12 nucleotides align to TRBD2. This CDR3 spans 19 amino acids. Trimming removed 5 bases from V and 4 bases from J; junction bases left unmatched: 16. CDR1 and CDR2 from the germline V gene are SGHRS and YFSETQ.

This clone has more than one count but fewer than ten. The V gene is TRBV28, the J gene TRBJ2-3; possible D gene TRBD2, 6 bases. The V gene's germline CDR1 is MDHEN and CDR2 SYDVKM. The V end was cut by 7 bases, the J end by 6 bases, with 14 bases between. The CDR3 length is 13 residues. The CDR3 nucleotides are TGTGCCAGCAACGGAGGGCACAGGGATACGCAGTATTTT. Translating gives CASNGGHRDTQYF.

This clone was observed a handful of times. The V gene is TRBV10-3, the J gene TRBJ1-2; 11 bases align to TRBD1. After removal of 2 bases from V and 4 bases from J, the junction contained 3 bases not matched to a gene. The CDR3 loop spans 15 amino acids. Germline loops: CDR1 ENHRY, CDR2 SYGVKD. This CDR3 reads CAISEEDRGLYGYTF. The CDR3 DNA reads TGTGCCATCAGTGAGGAGGACAGGGGGCTCTATGGCTACACCTTC.

This rearrangement joins TRBV19 to TRBJ1-5; D perhaps matches TRBD1 (5 bases). V lost 5 bases and J lost 3, with 11 bases in between. Germline V gene data show CDR1 as LNHDA and CDR2 as SQIVND (reference sequence). The CDR3 is 14 residues long. This CDR3 is CASSWGGLNQPQHF. CDR3 DNA sequence: TGTGCCAGTAGTTGGGGGGGTCTCAATCAGCCCCAGCATTTT.

The sample holds a few counts of this clone. The chain links TRBV4-3 to TRBJ1-1; D not resolved. Trimming shortened V by 0 bases and J by 4 bases, and 9 bases separated the two germline ends. This CDR3 has 14 amino acids. Germline V gene data show CDR1 as LGHNA and CDR2 as YSLEER. The CDR3 region is CASSQDRGVTEAFF. The CDR3 DNA is TGCGCCAGCAGCCAAGATCGGGGTGTCACTGAAGCTTTCTTT.

This clone was observed a few times. This chain uses TRBV5-1 with TRBJ2-5; TRBD1 aligns across 9 bases. Germline V gives CDR1 SGHRS, CDR2 YFSETQ. J was trimmed by 3 bases and V by 0 bases; bases with no gene match: 9. The CDR3 runs to 17 residues. CDR3 DNA: TGCGCCAGCAGCTTGGTCCCGGGACAGGGAAGAGAAGAGACCCAGTACTTC. Translation gives CASSLVPGQGREETQYF. Using reference TRBV5-1 and TRBJ2-5 for the parts outside the CDR3, the full variable domain is KAGVTQTPRYLIKTRGQQVTLSCSPISGHRSVSWYQQTPGQGLQFLFEYFSETQRNKGNFPGRFSGRQFSNSRSEMNVSTLELGDSALYLCASSLVPGQGREETQYFGPGTRLLVL.

Worth noting for this clone: Other nucleotide sequences from this sample produce the same CDR3. The chain recombines TRBV30 with TRBJ1-1; D gene unclear. This CDR3 has 13 amino acids. V lost 0 bases, J lost 1 base, and 6 bases lay in between. Germline V lookup: CDR1 GTSNPN, CDR2 SVGIG (reference sequence). The CDR3 region is CAWSVQSNTEAFF. In DNA form, the CDR3 reads TGTGCCTGGAGTGTACAATCGAACACTGAAGCTTTCTTT.

The genes are TRBV15 and TRBJ1-2; D not certain. From germline, CDR1 is LNHNV and CDR2 YYDKDF (reference sequence). V was trimmed by 0 bases and J by 5 bases, leaving 10 bases between them. This CDR3 contains 14 residues. CDR3 nucleotide sequence: TGTGCCACCAGCAGAGATCTGGAACTATATGGCTACACCTTC. It translates to CATSRDLELYGYTF.

The V gene is TRBV19, the J gene TRBJ1-5; TRBD1 matches at 9 bases. From germline, CDR1 is LNHDA and CDR2 SQIVND (reference sequence). The trim removed 6 bases at V and 5 bases at J, leaving 11 bases unmatched. CDR3 length equals 16 residues. DNA of the CDR3: TGTGCCAGTAGCACGGGCCCGGACAGGGGAGATCAGCCCCAGCATTTT. This translates into CASSTGPDRGDQPQHF. The full variable domain, with the rest looked up from reference TRBV19 and TRBJ1-5, is DGGITQSPKYLFRKEGQNVTLSCEQNLNHDAMYWYRQDPGQGLRLIYYSQIVNDFQKGDIAEGYSVSREKKESFPLTVTSAQKNPTAFYLCASSTGPDRGDQPQHFGDGTRLSIL.

This clone was detected only a few times. At one boundary the junction diverges from the germline segment, which might be a read error. The chain is built from TRBV28 and TRBJ2-5, with 7 bases identical to TRBD1. This CDR3 contains 12 residues. Looked up from germline, CDR1 is MDHEN and CDR2 is SYDVKM. The CDR3 nucleotides read TGTGCCAGCCATACATCGGGCAGGGGGAACAACTTC. Translation gives CASHTSGRGNNF.

The rearrangement joins TRBV18 to TRBJ2-1; 8 nucleotides align to TRBD2. Germline assignment: CDR1 KGHSH and CDR2 LQKENI. Germline trimming cut 6 bases from V and 5 bases from J; bases unmatched to any gene: 6. CDR3 length: 14 amino acids. The CDR3, as DNA: TGTGCCAGCTCCGGGAGGGCAGGGGACAATGAGCAGTTCTTC. Translated, it gives CASSGRAGDNEQFF.

This clone was seen more than once but under ten times. The rearrangement joins TRBV15 to TRBJ2-7; D gene unclear. V was cut by 2 bases and J by 6 bases, with 8 bases left in between. The length of the CDR3 is 12 residues. Germline CDR1 reads LNHNV; CDR2 reads YYDKDF (reference sequence). The CDR3 bases are TGTGCCACCAGCAGAACCGGTTCCGAGCAGTACTTC. This codes for CATSRTGSEQYF.

The gene calls are TRBV11-3 and TRBJ2-1; TRBD2 matches 12 bases. The CDR3 runs 16 residues. V lost 5 bases and J lost 2; bases outside the gene matches: 4. Germline V gene sequence: CDR1 SGHNT, CDR2 YENEEA. As DNA, the CDR3 is TGTGCCAGCAGCGCCCGGACTAGCGGGGCCTACAATGAGCAGTTCTTC. Translating gives CASSARTSGAYNEQFF.